In its sample, the clone carrying this T cell receptor beta chain was seen a few times. The V and J ends lost 0 bases and 3 bases, in that order; junction bases with no gene match: 10. The CDR3 length is 18 residues. The V gene's germline CDR1 is SGHAT and CDR2 FQNNGV. Random-hexamer reverse transcription was applied to roughly 0.5 to 1 ug RNA. One entry per CDR3 protein results from TCRdb running MiXCR on the immunoSEQ multiplex PCR reads. The table includes 200,000 to 300,000 distinct CDR3 sequences, about 95% detected once. This entry comes from a study of CD8 T cells in Susac syndrome. What was sequenced was CD4+ T cells from PBMCs. V is TRBV11-2 and J is TRBJ2-4; 8 bases are shared with TRBD2. This TCR was sampled from a human donor with Susac syndrome. DNA for the CDR3: TGTGCCAGCAGCTTAGATATTGGGGCGGGAGGAAACAAAAACATTCAGTACTTC. It yields the protein CASSLDIGAGGNKNIQYF. Supplemented by reference TRBV11-2 and TRBJ2-4, the full variable domain reads EAGVAQSPRYKIIEKRQSVAFWCNPISGHATLYWYQQILGQGPKLLIQFQNNGVVDDSQLPKDRFSAERLKGVDSTLKIQPAKLEDSAVYLCASSLDIGAGGNKNIQYFGAGTRLSVL.